These 9 T cell receptor beta chains were sequenced from one sample in a study of T cell repertoires in cytomegalovirus infection. TCRdb re-analysed the reads in MiXCR, keeping a single row per CDR3 protein. The table records approximately 1,000,000 distinct CDR3 sequences, 30% to 40% of them present only once. Their specific antigens are unknown. The input for sequencing was cultured CD8+ T cells from PBMCs, taken from culture after CMV antigen stimulation. Receptors originate from a human donor in good health (CMV status not recorded). Some clones in this sample may be carry-over from other donors' samples.

The table lists this clonotype with a count of one. This chain links TRBV10-3 with TRBJ1-2; D perhaps matches TRBD1 (6 bases). Germline-derived CDR1 and CDR2 are ENHRY and SYGVKD. V lost 4 bases, J lost 5 bases, and 23 bases lay in between. The CDR3 totals 17 residues. CDR3 loop: CAISARVNDRNFYGYTF. In DNA, the CDR3 is TGTGCCATCAGTGCAAGGGTGAACGACAGGAATTTTTATGGCTACACCTTC.

The CDR3 coding sequence is TGTGCCAGCAGTGCCATGGCGGGGGGCGAGTATGGCTACACCTTC. Translation gives CASSAMAGGEYGYTF. This chain links TRBV25-1 with TRBJ1-2, with D tentatively TRBD1 (6 bases). This CDR3 has 15 residues. Germline values: CDR1 MGHDK, CDR2 SYGVNS. V was cut by 4 bases and J by 5 bases, with 17 bases left in between.

This clonotype was counted at least ten times. The chain is built from TRBV7-8 and TRBJ1-1; TRBD1 aligns across 7 bases. V shed 5 bases and J 5 bases; nucleotides not matched to a gene: 17. Per germline, CDR1 SGHVS and CDR2 FQNEAQ. The CDR3 runs 17 residues. This CDR3 reads CASSARVGGKWWTEAFF. The CDR3 DNA reads as TGTGCCAGCAGCGCCAGGGTAGGGGGCAAGTGGTGGACTGAAGCTTTCTTT.

The DNA for the CDR3 is TGTGCCAGCAAAGGAGGGACAGCTTATAGCAATCAGCCCCAGCATTTT. Translated: CASKGGTAYSNQPQHF. This chain links TRBV28 with TRBJ1-5, with TRBD1 identical over 7 bases. CDR1 MDHEN and CDR2 SYDVKM come from the germline V gene. Losses at the gene ends were 7 bases for V and 0 bases for J; bases not matched to a gene: 9. This CDR3 is built from 16 residues.

This clonotype was seen only a few times. The chain has TRBV6-2 or TRBV6-3 and TRBJ2-7; tentative D call: TRBD2 (5 bases). Trimming removed 6 bases from V and 3 bases from J, with 15 bases in between. The germline V gene has CDR1 MNHEY and CDR2 SVGEGT. CDR3 size: 14 residues. The CDR3 DNA reads TGTGCCAGCAGGCCCTTCGGGGAGATCTACGAGCAGTACGTC. This codes for CASRPFGEIYEQYV.

This clonotype came up once. V is TRBV6-8 and J is TRBJ1-2; the D is unclear. V was pared by 3 bases and J by 6 bases, with 23 bases between. CDR3 length: 17 residues. Germline lookup yields CDR1 MNHGY and CDR2 SAAAGT. The CDR3, as DNA: TGTGCCAGCAGTTATGAGGAACTCTCAAATGCTCTTAATGGCTACACCTTC. It yields the protein CASSYEELSNALNGYTF.

This clonotype was seen only once. This chain links TRBV13 with TRBJ2-1; TRBD2 aligns across 14 bases. This CDR3 contains 17 residues. J gave up 5 bases and V 3 bases, and 6 bases lay outside the gene matches. Germline loops: CDR1 PRHDT, CDR2 FYEKMQ (reference sequence). CDR3 coding DNA: TGTGCCAGCAGCTTCGGGACTAGCGGGGGTAGGAACAATGAGCAGTTCTTC. This encodes CASSFGTSGGRNNEQFF.

V gene TRBV14 combines with J gene TRBJ2-3; D possibly corresponds to TRBD1 (5 bases). V was shortened by 1 base and J by 3 bases, with 14 bases between the two germline ends. This CDR3 contains 16 residues. The germline V gene encodes CDR1 SGHDN and CDR2 FVKESK. The chain's CDR3 is CASSQVLGAPTDTQYF. The CDR3 DNA reads as TGTGCCAGCAGCCAAGTGTTAGGGGCACCGACAGATACGCAGTATTTT.

V is TRBV7-9 and J is TRBJ2-3, with TRBD2 matching over 8 bases. V gave up 3 bases and J gave up 6 bases; unmatched junction bases: 17. Germline V CDR1 and CDR2: SEHNR, FQNEAQ (reference sequence). CDR3 length equals 18 residues. CDR3 coding DNA: TGTGCCAGCAGCTTCCCCCCACTAGCGGACCCAGCACGGGATACGCAGTATTTT. Protein product: CASSFPPLADPARDTQYF.